This entry features one T cell receptor beta chain sequence. The antigen is undetermined. Other nucleotide sequences from this sample produce the same CDR3. CDR3 length equals 13 residues. V dropped 0 bases and J dropped 8 bases, with 10 bases sitting between them. Per germline, CDR1 SGHDN and CDR2 FVKESK. A CD45RA-negative memory subset and a CD45RA+ naive subset were separated from the CD4+ cells. The data were obtained in a study of shared clonotypes between healthy human individuals. Deep-level assay runs were performed. Method: immunoSEQ multiplex PCR; TCRdb's copy keeps in-frame clones and lacks some. Found here are around 2.5 million clones, 93% of them singletons; the top ten hold approximately 0.35%. The study's findings and limits: Some clonotypes were shared by all four sorted-subset donors, while others were not shared. The non-shared ones had lower generation probabilities than the shared ones. Four donors showed sharing of about 4.6% of naive CD4 clonotypes.

This clonotype originated in a man aged 18 to 35 in good health. Some clones in this sample may be carry-over from other donors' samples. Sequencing input: naive CD4+ T cells from PBMCs. Regarding subset: CD45RA+ positively selected. The V call is TRBV14, the J call TRBJ1-2; D gene unclear. This chain's CDR3 is CASSQDLGFGYTF. The CDR3 nucleotides read TGTGCCAGCAGCCAAGATCTGGGTTTCGGCTACACCTTC.